The clone carrying this T cell receptor (beta chain) was seen only once. Its antigen is not identified. The V end was cut by 2 bases, the J end by 2 bases, with 11 bases between. This CDR3 has 14 amino acids. Looked up from germline, CDR1 is SGHDT and CDR2 is YYEEEE. This entry belongs to a study of PD-1 blockade in classical Hodgkin lymphoma. Whole-study context: Patients got intravenous nivolumab 3 mg/kg every 2 weeks.

TCRdb keeps only in-frame clones here, not all; method: immunoSEQ multiplex PCR. The repertoire holds about 85,000 clones, about nine tenths seen once, with under 3% in the top ten. Every one of the patients relapsed after autologous stem cell transplantation (brentuximab vedotin exposure was variable). Findings and limits, study-wide: The study found complete responders had baseline diversity similar to newly diagnosed patients. It was reported that newly diagnosed patients had less baseline TCR diversity than healthy donors.

This chain uses TRBV5-6 with TRBJ2-7, with unresolved D. This clonotype was sampled from a human donor with classical Hodgkin lymphoma. Sequencing was performed on peripheral blood mononuclear cells (PBMCs), taken before the second cycle of nivolumab. The DNA for the CDR3 is TGTGCCAGCAGCTTCGGTACAGCCGCCTACGAGCAGTACTTC. Amino acid sequence: CASSFGTAAYEQYF. Looking up the rest from reference TRBV5-6 and TRBJ2-7 gives the full variable domain: DAGVTQSPTHLIKTRGQQVTLRCSPKSGHDTVSWYQQALGQGPQFIFQYYEEEERQRGNFPDRFSGHQFPNYSSELNVNALLLGDSALYLCASSFGTAAYEQYFGPGTRLTVT.